This TCR beta chain was captured in a study of blood T cells in healthy people across ages. Study-wide results and caveats: Bulk PBMC profiling left naive and antigen-experienced comparisons inconclusive. The study found more naive CD4+ cells and higher diversity in long-lived than aged donors. Per-million-T-cell TCR beta diversity fell roughly linearly with age.

This clonotype appeared many times. The antigen is undetermined. Using a J-beta primer mix together with a sample-barcoded 5' primer, a second PCR was run for roughly 7 to 12 cycles. TCRdb re-analysed the 5' RACE reads in MiXCR, keeping a single row per CDR3 protein. In the table there are around 670,000 distinct CDR3 sequences, roughly 30% of which are singletons. The CDR3 loop spans 15 amino acids. The J segment lost 8 bases and the V segment lost 2 bases, leaving 10 bases of the junction unmatched. Germline V lookup: CDR1 DFQATT, CDR2 SNEGSKA (reference sequence). The source material was blood. The genes are TRBV20-1 and TRBJ1-4; 8 bases are shared with TRBD1. The receptor's source is a woman aged 80 or over in good health. CDR3 bases: TGCAGTGCTAGACAGCAAGGGACAGGAGGAGAAAAACTGTTTTTT. It encodes CSARQQGTGGEKLFF.